The clone carrying this T cell receptor beta chain was found once. The antigen is unknown. These data come from a study of shared clonotypes between healthy human individuals. Study context: The people who gave samples were a couple of women and a few men aged 18 to 49.

The length of the CDR3 is 15 residues. Per the germline V gene, CDR1 is MNHEY and CDR2 is SMNVEV (reference sequence). Trimming took 6 bases from V and 2 from J; bases not matched to a gene: 8. Selected positively for CCR7 and CD45RO-negative, naive CD8 cells excluded terminally differentiated effector memory CD45RA+ cells. The study's findings and limits: Blood alone was sampled, and tissue repertoires likely differ. Sequencing depth was predicted to influence how clonotypes are shared among donors. A generally larger estimated richness was seen in naive subsets than in memory subsets.

Only in-frame clones appear in the TCRdb table, and some are missing; sequencing was by immunoSEQ multiplex PCR. The profile shows around 640,000 clones, around 96% of them singletons. This receptor was taken from a young woman in good health. The sequenced sample consisted of naive CD8+ T cells sorted from blood. V gene TRBV27 combines with J gene TRBJ2-3, with 7 bases identical to TRBD1. This chain's CDR3 is CASRPRDSNTDTQYF. The CDR3 DNA follows: TGTGCCAGCAGGCCCCGGGACAGCAACACAGATACGCAGTATTTT.